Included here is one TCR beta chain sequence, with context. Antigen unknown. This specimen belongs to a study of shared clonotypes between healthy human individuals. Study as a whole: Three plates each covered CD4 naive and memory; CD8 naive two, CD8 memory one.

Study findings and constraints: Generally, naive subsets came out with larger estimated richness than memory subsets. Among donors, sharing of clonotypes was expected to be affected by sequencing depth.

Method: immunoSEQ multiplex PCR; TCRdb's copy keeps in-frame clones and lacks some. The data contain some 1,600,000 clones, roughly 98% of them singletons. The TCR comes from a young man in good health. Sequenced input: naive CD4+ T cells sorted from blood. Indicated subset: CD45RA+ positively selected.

This CDR3 is CASSKRTGNNEQFF. The DNA for the CDR3 is TGTGCCAGCAGTAAAAGGACAGGAAACAATGAGCAGTTCTTC. The J gene is TRBJ2-1, the V gene TRBV27; 7 nucleotides line up with TRBD1. CDR3 size: 14 residues. Germline CDR1 MNHEY, CDR2 SMNVEV (reference sequence). The ends lost 5 bases at V and 5 bases at J; junction bases unmatched: 6.